A selection of T cell receptor beta chains follows, all from one sample in a study of HIV-infected patients and healthy controls. MiXCR, run by TCRdb on the 5' RACE reads, gives a single entry per CDR3 protein. This table holds roughly 18,000 distinct CDR3 sequences, 15% to 20% found once. Sample: CD8+ T cells from blood. The receptors were gathered from a human donor in good health. CDR3s include the opening cysteine and the closing phenylalanine or tryptophan. The D gene is left open where the match is weak. Size is stated for part of the rows, as once, few or many counts, or as a class when the clone is expanded.

TRBD2,few,TRBV4-2,TRBJ2-1,CASSQDSGAYNEQFF,TGTGCCAGCAGCCAAGATAGCGGGGCCTACAATGAGCAGTTCTTC
.,few,TRBV2,TRBJ1-1,CARRLNTEAFF,TGTGCCAGGCGACTGAACACTGAAGCTTTCTTT
.,many,TRBV7-6,TRBJ2-7,CASSFAGPDEQYF,TGTGCCAGCAGCTTTGCAGGTCCGGACGAGCAGTACTTC
.,few,TRBV7-2,TRBJ1-3,CASSLDGPGISRNTIYF,TGTGCCAGCAGCTTAGATGGGCCAGGGATCAGTCGAAACACCATATATTTT
.,few,TRBV9,TRBJ1-4,CASSVEVATNEKLFF,TGTGCCAGCAGCGTAGAAGTTGCAACTAATGAAAAACTGTTTTTT
.,many,TRBV6-6,TRBJ2-1,CASGWEREQFF,TGTGCCAGCGGATGGGAGCGTGAGCAGTTCTTC
.,.,TRBV5-1,TRBJ2-3,CASSTDTGFGTDTQYF,TGCGCCAGCAGCACCGATACAGGGTTCGGCACAGATACGCAGTATTTT
.,.,TRBV7-6,TRBJ2-1,CASSLSTHNEQFF,TGTGCCAGCAGCTTATCCACCCACAATGAGCAGTTCTTC
TRBD2,many,TRBV6-6,TRBJ2-1,CASSPGGGGRNLYNEQFF,TGTGCCAGCAGCCCCGGTGGTGGCGGGAGGAACCTCTACAATGAGCAGTTCTTC
.,few,TRBV5-6,TRBJ2-1,CASSFVQINEQFF,TGTGCCAGCAGCTTCGTCCAAATCAATGAGCAGTTCTTC
.,many,TRBV24-1,TRBJ2-7,CATSAPGGQEQYF,TGTGCCACCAGTGCTCCCGGGGGACAAGAGCAGTACTTC
.,many,TRBV3-1,TRBJ2-1,CASSQDSWSSYNEQFF,TGTGCCAGCAGCCAAGATAGCTGGAGCTCCTACAATGAGCAGTTCTTC
.,few,TRBV7-9,TRBJ1-1,CASSLEGMAGTEAFF,TGTGCCAGCAGCTTAGAGGGGATGGCGGGCACTGAAGCTTTCTTT
TRBD2,many,TRBV6-2/TRBV6-3,TRBJ2-7,CASGAGAETGEQYF,TGTGCCAGCGGAGCGGGGGCGGAGACTGGGGAGCAGTACTTC
.,few,TRBV5-6,TRBJ2-2,CASLQGSGELFF,TGTGCCAGCCTACAGGGATCCGGGGAGCTGTTTTTT
.,few,TRBV4-3,TRBJ2-1,CASSQDRDFEQFF,TGCGCCAGCAGCCAAGACCGGGACTTTGAGCAGTTCTTC
.,many,TRBV6-1,TRBJ1-1,CASKGGMNTEAFF,TGTGCCAGTAAGGGGGGAATGAACACTGAAGCTTTCTTT
.,many,TRBV9,TRBJ2-5,CASSVGAGWETQYF,TGTGCCAGCAGCGTAGGGGCAGGGTGGGAGACCCAGTACTTC
.,many,TRBV4-3,TRBJ1-2,CASSPGPEANYGYTF,TGCGCCAGCAGCCCTGGCCCGGAGGCGAACTATGGCTACACCTTC
.,many,TRBV21-1,TRBJ2-7,CASSKVRGPDEQYF,TGTGCCAGCAGCAAAGTTCGGGGCCCGGACGAGCAGTACTTC
.,.,TRBV4-3,TRBJ2-7,CASSQDFQGPYEQYF,TGCGCCAGCAGCCAAGATTTTCAGGGACCCTACGAGCAGTACTTC
.,many,TRBV6-5,TRBJ1-1,CASSYSLGRTEAFF,TGTGCCAGCAGTTACTCCCTGGGGAGGACTGAAGCTTTCTTT
.,many,TRBV10-3,TRBJ2-7,CAIRGETYEQYF,TGTGCCATCAGGGGCGAGACCTACGAGCAGTACTTC
TRBD1,.,TRBV4-3,TRBJ1-1,CASSLQGHTEAFF,TGCGCCAGCAGTTTACAGGGGCACACTGAAGCTTTCTTT
.,many,TRBV6-5,TRBJ2-1,CASIGPSGTPYNEQFF,TGTGCCAGCATCGGGCCGTCCGGGACTCCCTACAATGAGCAGTTCTTC
TRBD1,many,TRBV4-2,TRBJ2-7,CASSQDRGGAGEQYF,TGTGCCAGCAGCCAAGATAGAGGGGGCGCGGGTGAGCAGTACTTC
TRBD2,.,TRBV20-1,TRBJ2-1,CSARPTSGGDNEQFF,TGCAGTGCTCGCCCAACTAGCGGGGGGGACAATGAGCAGTTCTTC
.,many,TRBV15,TRBJ2-7,CATGTGTTYEQYF,TGTGCCACCGGGACCGGAACCACCTACGAGCAGTACTTC
.,few,TRBV10-3,TRBJ2-7,CAISETLYGEQYF,TGTGCCATCAGTGAGACCCTTTATGGGGAGCAGTACTTC
.,many,TRBV20-1,TRBJ1-1,CSATQRSGYEGGEAFF,TGCAGTGCTACCCAACGAAGTGGATATGAAGGGGGGGAAGCTTTCTTT
TRBD1,.,TRBV24-1,TRBJ2-7,CATSDLDSRDRGSYEQYF,TGTGCCACCAGTGATTTGGATAGCCGGGACAGGGGAAGCTACGAGCAGTACTTC
TRBD2,many,TRBV3-1,TRBJ2-1,CASSRPASGYNEQFF,TGTGCCAGCAGCCGCCCGGCTAGCGGGTACAATGAGCAGTTCTTC
.,many,TRBV7-2,TRBJ1-5,CASSFSGNQPQHF,TGTGCCAGCAGCTTTTCAGGGAATCAGCCCCAGCATTTT
.,.,TRBV4-3,TRBJ1-2,CASSLTGTANYGYTF,TGCGCCAGCAGCCTAACCGGGACGGCAAACTATGGCTACACCTTC
TRBD2,.,TRBV27,TRBJ2-1,CASSLLAGASFGSYNEQFF,TGTGCCAGCAGTCTTCTAGCGGGAGCCAGTTTCGGCTCCTACAATGAGCAGTTCTTC
.,many,TRBV2,TRBJ1-1,CASSEENTEAFF,TGTGCCAGCAGTGAAGAGAACACTGAAGCTTTCTTT
TRBD2,many,TRBV11-2,TRBJ2-4,CASRPTEGASGVAKNIQYF,TGTGCCAGCAGACCAACCGAAGGGGCTAGCGGGGTAGCCAAAAACATTCAGTACTTC
.,.,TRBV13,TRBJ1-1,CASSWREEGNTEAFF,TGTGCCAGCAGCTGGCGGGAGGAAGGGAACACTGAAGCTTTCTTT
.,.,TRBV30,TRBJ2-2,CATPKMGEILTGELFF,TGTGCCACACCCAAGATGGGGGAGATCCTAACCGGGGAGCTGTTTTTT
TRBD2,many,TRBV30,TRBJ2-3,CAWGRTSGEDTQYF,TGTGCCTGGGGTCGGACTAGCGGAGAAGATACGCAGTATTTT
.,.,TRBV10-3,TRBJ2-1,CALSGEAYNEQFF,TGTGCCCTCTCCGGGGAAGCCTACAATGAGCAGTTCTTC
.,.,TRBV7-2,TRBJ1-5,CASSLRSRSNQPQHF,TGTGCCAGCAGCTTACGGTCCAGGAGCAATCAGCCCCAGCATTTT
.,.,TRBV18,TRBJ1-2,CVSSPIPGQAGEHEYTF,TGTGTCAGCTCACCAATTCCTGGGCAGGCCGGAGAACATGAATACACCTTC
.,.,TRBV7-9,TRBJ2-3,CASRDGTADTQYF,TGTGCCAGCAGGGACGGTACCGCAGATACGCAGTATTTT
.,many,TRBV6-5,TRBJ2-4,CASSFGSGKNIQYF,TGTGCCAGCAGTTTCGGTAGTGGCAAAAACATTCAGTACTTC
.,many,TRBV27,TRBJ2-1,CASSSQISSYNEQFF,TGTGCCAGCAGTTCACAGATTTCCTCCTACAATGAGCAGTTCTTC
TRBD2,many,TRBV5-6,TRBJ2-7,CASRWTSGDYEQYF,TGTGCCAGCAGATGGACTAGCGGGGACTACGAGCAGTACTTC
.,.,TRBV4-2,TRBJ1-5,CASSQVHGSPVGYSNQPQHF,TGTGCCAGCAGCCAAGTTCACGGTTCCCCCGTGGGGTATAGCAATCAGCCCCAGCATTTT
.,.,TRBV5-6,TRBJ2-1,CASSFSNEQFF,TGTGCCAGCAGCTTCTCCAATGAGCAGTTCTTC
.,.,TRBV25-1,TRBJ2-7,CASSDPGQSVYEQYF,TGTGCCAGCAGTGATCCGGGGCAGTCGGTCTACGAGCAGTACTTC
.,many,TRBV12-3/TRBV12-4,TRBJ2-7,CASSLADDSYEQYF,TGTGCCAGCAGTTTGGCCGACGACTCCTACGAGCAGTACTTC
TRBD1,.,TRBV4-3,TRBJ1-6,CASSQDIGQGGNSPLHF,TGCGCCAGCAGCCAAGATATAGGACAGGGTGGAAATTCACCCCTCCACTTT
.,.,TRBV4-3,TRBJ2-1,CASSQEVLAGNEQFF,TGCGCCAGCAGCCAAGAGGTACTGGCTGGCAATGAGCAGTTCTTC
TRBD1,few,TRBV5-4,TRBJ2-7,CASSNRDRGSYEQYF,TGTGCCAGCAGCAACCGGGACAGGGGCTCCTACGAGCAGTACTTC
.,many,TRBV4-3,TRBJ2-3,CASTDYLSTDTQYF,TGCGCCAGCACGGACTACCTGAGCACAGATACGCAGTATTTT
.,many,TRBV20-1,TRBJ2-7,CSAQKSAGIYEQYF,TGCAGTGCCCAAAAGTCGGCGGGAATTTACGAGCAGTACTTC
TRBD1,many,TRBV19,TRBJ2-2,CASSIDLGTGAGELFF,TGTGCCAGTAGTATAGATCTAGGGACAGGGGCCGGGGAGCTGTTTTTT